A single sample gave rise to the 31 T cell receptor beta chains below, sequenced in a study of blood T cell repertoires in COVID-19. Profiled with immunoSEQ multiplex PCR; TCRdb holds only in-frame clones, not every one. The table shows more than 40,000 clones, with roughly 86% occurring only once. The sample consisted of peripheral blood. The receptor source for this set is a man in his sixties with active or convalescent COVID-19.

The V and J genes are TRBV27 and TRBJ2-1; a possible D gene is TRBD2 (6 bases). V was shortened by 5 bases and J by 2 bases, with 13 bases between the two germline ends. The CDR3 contains 15 residues. Germline V lookup: CDR1 MNHEY, CDR2 SMNVEV (reference sequence). CDR3 in DNA: TGTGCCAGCAGTCTGGGACTTCCTACCTACAATGAGCAGTTCTTC. It translates to CASSLGLPTYNEQFF.

This chain joins TRBV7-2 and TRBJ1-1; TRBD1 might be the D (6 bases). With 1 base removed from V and 0 bases from J, the gap between germline ends came to 18 bases. This CDR3 comprises 18 residues. Germline lookup yields CDR1 SGHTA and CDR2 FQGNSA. CDR3 nucleotides: TGTGCCAGCAGCTTAGAGGCCCACAGGGATCTGGTGAACACTGAAGCTTTCTTT. It specifies CASSLEAHRDLVNTEAFF.

This sequence joins TRBV7-2 and TRBJ2-1; 10 bases match TRBD2. CDR1 and CDR2 (germline): SGHTA, FQGNSA. With V trimmed by 5 bases and J by 15 bases, 10 bases remained unmatched. This CDR3 contains 13 residues. The CDR3, as DNA: TGTGCCAGCAGCCCTAGGCCTAGCGGGGGCACGTTCTTC. Its protein is CASSPRPSGGTFF.

CDR3: CASSVGGQDPSPLHF. The CDR3 DNA reads as TGTGCCAGCAGTGTTGGGGGACAGGATCCTTCACCCCTCCACTTT. This chain uses TRBV28 with TRBJ1-6; 8 nucleotides line up with TRBD1. In germline, CDR1 is MDHEN, CDR2 SYDVKM. The V segment lost 5 bases and the J segment 9 bases; nucleotides outside the gene matches: 9. The CDR3 loop spans 15 amino acids.

The V call is TRBV11-3, the J call TRBJ2-7; D is undetermined. This CDR3 comprises 12 residues. Germline assignment: CDR1 SGHNT and CDR2 YENEEA. V shed 5 bases and J shed 1 base, with 6 bases lying between them. The CDR3 nucleotides read TGTGCCAGCAGCGCCGGGTCCTACGAGCAGTACTTC. Its translation is CASSAGSYEQYF.

The rearrangement links TRBV28 to TRBJ1-5; 7 nucleotides match TRBD1. The germline V gene has CDR1 MDHEN and CDR2 SYDVKM. The CDR3 runs to 17 residues. V trimming: 7 bases; J trimming: 1 base; junction bases outside the gene matches: 13. The CDR3 loop reads CASTPGGQVLSNQPQHF. CDR3 sequence (DNA): TGTGCCAGCACACCCGGTGGACAGGTCCTAAGCAATCAGCCCCAGCATTTT.

The V and J genes are TRBV5-1 and TRBJ2-1; 9 nucleotides line up with TRBD2. The CDR3 has 16 residues. CDR1 is SGHRS, CDR2 YFSETQ, per germline. J lost 6 bases, V lost 0 bases, and 7 bases had no gene match. Here the CDR3 reads CASSLGRGGASNEQFF. Here the CDR3 DNA reads TGCGCCAGCAGCTTGGGGCGCGGGGGGGCCTCCAATGAGCAGTTCTTC.

The table lists this clone with a few counts. This sequence joins TRBV28 and TRBJ1-1; perhaps TRBD1 as D (6 bases). This CDR3 is 14 amino acids long. Trimming shortened V by 6 bases and J by 1 base, and 12 bases separated the two germline ends. Looked up from germline, CDR1 is MDHEN and CDR2 is SYDVKM. CDR3 nucleotides: TGTGCCAGCAGAAACAGGGCGTGGAACACTGAAGCTTTCTTT. It translates to CASRNRAWNTEAFF.

This chain joins TRBV18 and TRBJ1-2; TRBD1 matches 10 bases. The V and J ends lost 3 bases and 5 bases, in that order; junction bases with no gene match: 3. The V gene's germline CDR1 is KGHSH and CDR2 LQKENI. The CDR3 length is 14 residues. The CDR3 spells CASSPAGQGYGYTF. CDR3 nucleotides: TGTGCCAGCTCACCGGCGGGACAGGGGTATGGCTACACCTTC.

This clone showed up just once. V usage is TRBV11-2 and J usage is TRBJ2-7; 7 bases are a match to TRBD1. The V segment lost 5 bases and the J segment 7 bases; nucleotides outside the gene matches: 11. Germline V CDR1 and CDR2: SGHAT, FQNNGV. The length of the CDR3 is 14 residues. Here the CDR3 reads CASSTRTGLGEQYF. The CDR3, as DNA: TGTGCCAGCAGCACTCGGACAGGTTTGGGAGAGCAGTACTTC.

Written as DNA, the CDR3 is TGCGCCAGCAGCCAAGATCGGCAGGGGGCTGGGGCCAACGTCCTGACTTTC. This encodes CASSQDRQGAGANVLTF. The chain has TRBV4-1 and TRBJ2-6; TRBD1 aligns across 7 bases. The CDR3 covers 17 residues. In germline, CDR1 is MGHRA, CDR2 YSYEKL. Trimming removed 0 bases from V and 2 bases from J; junction bases left unmatched: 4.

In its sample, this clone was seen once. V gene TRBV28 combines with J gene TRBJ2-5; 7 bases line up with TRBD1. V lost 7 bases and J lost 3; bases outside the gene matches: 11. Germline CDR1 is MDHEN and CDR2 is SYDVKM. The CDR3 length is 15 residues. The CDR3 loop is CASNESRQGKETQYF. CDR3 DNA: TGTGCCAGCAACGAATCGAGACAGGGAAAAGAGACCCAGTACTTC.

This chain joins TRBV27 and TRBJ1-4; 7 bases agree with TRBD1. The germline CDR1 and CDR2 sequences are MNHEY and SMNVEV (reference sequence). The CDR3 spans 14 residues. The ends lost 5 bases at V and 8 bases at J; junction bases unmatched: 8. CDR3 sequence reads: CASSPLQGTEKLFF. For the CDR3, the DNA is TGTGCCAGCAGTCCACTACAGGGGACCGAAAAACTGTTTTTT.

The chain uses TRBV5-4 and TRBJ1-1; D gene ambiguous. This CDR3 contains 14 residues. With 2 bases removed from V and 1 base from J, the gap between germline ends came to 9 bases. Per the germline V gene, CDR1 is SGHNT and CDR2 is YYREEE (reference sequence). In DNA form, the CDR3 reads TGTGCCAGCAGCTTCTTTGGGCCGAACACTGAAGCTTTCTTT. Encoded protein: CASSFFGPNTEAFF. Supplemented by reference TRBV5-4 and TRBJ1-1, the full variable domain reads ETGVTQSPTHLIKTRGQQVTLRCSSQSGHNTVSWYQQALGQGPQFIFQYYREEENGRGNFPPRFSGLQFPNYSSELNVNALELDDSALYLCASSFFGPNTEAFFGQGTRLTVV.

The chain recombines TRBV28 with TRBJ1-5; D is uncertain. The CDR3 has 14 amino acids. CDR1 is MDHEN and CDR2 is SYDVKM in the germline V gene. V shed 2 bases and J shed 3 bases, with 8 bases lying between them. The CDR3, as DNA: TGTGCCAGCAGTTTACCCAGTTACAATCAGCCCCAGCATTTT. Amino acids: CASSLPSYNQPQHF.

This rearrangement joins TRBV28 to TRBJ1-3, with D unclear. The CDR3 is 11 amino acids. Germline CDR1 is MDHEN and CDR2 is SYDVKM. V was clipped by 6 bases and J by 8 bases, with 8 bases between them. CDR3 amino acids: CASRTWDTIYF. DNA for the CDR3: TGTGCCAGCAGGACATGGGACACCATATATTTT.

The chain combines TRBV4-2 with TRBJ2-3, with D perhaps TRBD2 (5 bases). Germline CDR1 reads LGHNA; CDR2 reads YNFKEQ. The CDR3 has 17 residues. Deletions cut 1 base from V and 4 bases from J, with 18 bases between. The CDR3 bases are TGTGCCAGCAGCCAAGCAGTAGTGAGCTATAGCGCAGATACGCAGTATTTT. This sequence encodes CASSQAVVSYSADTQYF.

V and J are TRBV6-2 or TRBV6-3 and TRBJ2-7; TRBD2 aligns across 9 bases. Germline CDR1 MNHEY, CDR2 SVGEGT. The CDR3 runs 14 residues. J lost 6 bases, V lost 1 base, and 4 bases had no gene match. The DNA of the CDR3 is TGTGCCAGCAGTTACTTTAGCGGGGGAATCGAGCAGTACTTC. This codes for CASSYFSGGIEQYF.

The chain joins TRBV30 to TRBJ1-3, with 7 bases aligning to TRBD1. The CDR3 spans 15 residues. The V gene's germline CDR1 is GTSNPN and CDR2 SVGIG (reference sequence). V lost 3 bases to trimming and J lost 2 bases; unmatched junction nucleotides: 7. The CDR3 loop is CAWRPTGPAGNTIYF. The CDR3 region has the DNA TGTGCCTGGAGGCCGACAGGGCCCGCTGGAAACACCATATATTTT.

The V call is TRBV5-1, the J call TRBJ1-4; 8 positions match TRBD1. The ends lost 8 bases at V and 7 bases at J; junction bases unmatched: 10. The germline gives CDR1 SGHRS, CDR2 YFSETQ. This CDR3 is built from 14 residues. CDR3 loop: CASNSGTGGEKLFF. The CDR3 coding sequence is TGCGCCAGTAACTCCGGGACAGGTGGTGAAAAACTGTTTTTT.

Many counts were recorded for this clone. This sequence joins TRBV29-1 and TRBJ2-3, with D uncertain. V gave up 1 base and J gave up 5 bases, with 7 bases separating them. Looked up from germline, CDR1 is SQVTM and CDR2 is ANQGSEA. The CDR3 loop spans 12 amino acids. CDR3: CSVEVSRDTQYF. CDR3 bases: TGCAGCGTTGAAGTGTCCAGAGATACGCAGTATTTT.

CDR3 DNA sequence: TGTGCCATCAGTGAGTCGGAGAGCACCTACACCTTC. Encoded protein: CAISESESTYTF. The V call is TRBV10-3, the J call TRBJ1-2, with D hard to call. CDR3 length equals 12 residues. Trimming left V 0 bases short and J 10 bases short, with 9 bases between. CDR1 is ENHRY and CDR2 is SYGVKD in the germline V gene.

The chain couples TRBV29-1 to TRBJ2-2; D might be TRBD2 (6 bases). This CDR3 region has 14 residues. Between the trimmed V and J ends, which lost 4 bases and 0 bases, there was a span of 9 bases. Germline CDR1 and CDR2: SQVTM and ANQGSEA. The CDR3 spells CSVVEGANTGELFF. CDR3 DNA: TGCAGCGTTGTGGAGGGCGCGAACACCGGGGAGCTGTTTTTT.

The rearrangement joins TRBV5-6 to TRBJ1-1; possibly TRBD1 for D (6 bases). The CDR3 has 15 amino acids. V was clipped by 1 base and J by 0 bases, with 10 bases between them. CDR1 SGHDT and CDR2 YYEEEE come from the germline V gene. CDR3 sequence (DNA): TGTGCCAGCAGCTTGCTCGGACAGCTGAACACTGAAGCTTTCTTT. The encoded protein is CASSLLGQLNTEAFF.

By sample share, this clone is hyperexpanded (1% or more). In DNA form, the CDR3 reads TGTGCCAGCAGCCCTAGCGCCGGGTCAAGGGACATTCAGTACTTC. The encoded protein is CASSPSAGSRDIQYF. J is TRBJ2-4 and V is TRBV7-9; weak D call: TRBD2 (6 bases). The CDR3 extends over 15 amino acids. The germline V gene encodes CDR1 SEHNR and CDR2 FQNEAQ (reference sequence). V was clipped by 5 bases and J by 8 bases, with 19 bases between them.

This clone appeared a single time. The genes are TRBV2 and TRBJ1-1; D is uncertain. V lost 6 bases, J lost 1 base, and 15 bases lay in between. CDR1 is SNHLY and CDR2 is FYNNEI in the germline V gene. This CDR3 has 15 amino acids. The CDR3 region is CASRVVGERNTEAFF. The CDR3 DNA reads TGTGCCAGCAGGGTAGTGGGAGAGAGGAACACTGAAGCTTTCTTT.

The J gene is TRBJ1-1, the V gene TRBV3-1 (or the pseudogene TRBV3-2), with D possibly matching TRBD1 (6 bases). The length of the CDR3 is 16 residues. V was trimmed by 7 bases and J by 2 bases, leaving 20 bases between them. Germline CDR1 reads LGHDT; CDR2 reads YNNKEL (reference sequence). The CDR3 coding sequence is TGTGCCAGCAAAAAGGGGGTAACAGGGCCCAACACTGAAGCTTTCTTT. Residues: CASKKGVTGPNTEAFF.

The rearrangement uses TRBV7-3 and TRBJ2-3; 8 positions agree with TRBD2. After removal of 5 bases from V and 2 bases from J, the junction contained 9 bases not matched to a gene. Germline CDR1 and CDR2: SGHTA and FQGTGA. This CDR3 region has 16 residues. The CDR3: CASSPYTSGITDTQYF. CDR3 DNA: TGTGCCAGCAGCCCCTACACTAGCGGCATCACAGATACGCAGTATTTT.

The chain uses TRBV20-1 and TRBJ2-1, with 9 bases matching TRBD2. This CDR3 has 13 residues. Germline CDR1 and CDR2: DFQATT and SNEGSKA (reference sequence). V dropped 3 bases and J dropped 8; count of bases not matched to a gene: 5. The CDR3 region is CSASSGGGDEQFF. In DNA form, the CDR3 reads TGCAGTGCTAGTAGCGGGGGCGGCGATGAGCAGTTCTTC.

The rearrangement uses TRBV3-1 (or the pseudogene TRBV3-2) and TRBJ1-3; possible D gene TRBD1, 6 bases. The CDR3 is 13 amino acids. The germline V gene encodes CDR1 LGHDT and CDR2 YNNKEL (reference sequence). Trimming left V 3 bases short and J 5 bases short, with 8 bases between. CDR3 loop: CASSQDRRNTIYF. The DNA for the CDR3 is TGTGCCAGCAGCCAGGACAGAAGAAACACCATATATTTT.

The table lists this clone with a count of one. J is TRBJ2-7 and V is TRBV6-2 or TRBV6-3; 8 nucleotides agree with TRBD1. Trimming removed 4 bases from V and 3 bases from J; junction bases left unmatched: 5. The CDR3 is 14 amino acids. Per the germline V gene, CDR1 is MNHEY and CDR2 is SVGEGT. CDR3 nucleotide sequence: TGTGCCAGCAGTTCAGTACAGGGGGTCTACGAGCAGTACTTC. Protein: CASSSVQGVYEQYF.